These T cell receptor beta chains were read from a single sample in a study of CD8+CD57+ T cells in acquired aplastic anemia. TCRdb called the reads again in MiXCR, with one record for every CDR3 protein. The sample lists fewer than 100,000 distinct CDR3 sequences; under 50% were seen once. What was sequenced was sorted CD4+, CD8+, or CD8+CD57+ T cells (not recorded which) from PBMCs. The receptors shown here come from a human donor in good health, serving as a control. CDR3s include the opening cysteine and the closing phenylalanine or tryptophan. A D gene is named only where the DNA matches it firmly. Clone size is shown for a subset of rows, as once, few, many or a class of expanded clone.

j_call v_call clone_size d_call cdr3_nt cdr3_aa
TRBJ1-2 TRBV15 . . TGTGCCACCTCTCCGACTAGGGGAGGGAACTATGGCTACACCTTC CATSPTRGGNYGYTF
TRBJ2-3 TRBV20-1 . . TGCAGTGCTAGAGCAGGGGGGGATACGCAGTATTTT CSARAGGDTQYF
TRBJ1-5 TRBV25-1 . TRBD1 TGTGCCAGCTCTCAGACAGGGCGGAATCAGCCCCAGCATTTT CASSQTGRNQPQHF
TRBJ1-2 TRBV20-1 . TRBD1 TGCAGTATTGGCGGACAGGGCATTGGTGGCTACACCTTC CSIGGQGIGGYTF
TRBJ2-7 TRBV19 many . TGTGCCAGTAGTAGGGACGTATCCTACGAGCAGTACTTC CASSRDVSYEQYF
TRBJ1-2 TRBV29-1 . . TGCAGCGTTAACAAAGACTATGGCTACACCTTC CSVNKDYGYTF
TRBJ1-2 TRBV2 . . TGTGCCACCCGGGACTCTGGACACTATGGCTACACCTTC CATRDSGHYGYTF
TRBJ2-3 TRBV2 many . TGTGCCAGCGGGGACGGGGGCACAGATACGCAGTATTTT CASGDGGTDTQYF
TRBJ1-5 TRBV19 . . TGTGCCAGCAATAATCAGCCCCAGCATTTT CASNNQPQHF
TRBJ1-1 TRBV14 . . TGTGCCAGCAGCCAAGACGGACCGATTGAGTGGGGTTTCTTT CASSQDGPIEWGFF
TRBJ2-6 TRBV10-3 . . TGTGCCATCTCGGCCTCTGGGGCCAACGTCCTGACTTTC CAISASGANVLTF
TRBJ1-1 TRBV30 few . TGTGCCTGCATAGAACAGGGCCTAAACACTGAAGCTTTCTTT CACIEQGLNTEAFF
TRBJ2-3 TRBV7-9 . TRBD1 TGTGCCAGCAGCCCCGGGACAGGGGATCACACAGATACGCAGTATTTT CASSPGTGDHTDTQYF
TRBJ2-3 TRBV6-2/TRBV6-3 many TRBD2 TGTGCCAGCAGTTACTCGCTAGCGGGGGCACAGACAGATACGCAGTATTTT CASSYSLAGAQTDTQYF
TRBJ1-6 TRBV25-1 . . TGTGCCAGCAGTACGGTCGAGAAAGTGACCCCTGTGTCACCCCTCCACTTT CASSTVEKVTPVSPLHF
TRBJ2-1 TRBV10-3 many TRBD2 TGTGCCATCAGTGAGTCTATCACTAGCGGGGATGAGCAGTTCTTC CAISESITSGDEQFF
TRBJ2-7 TRBV11-3 . TRBD1 TGTGCCAGCAGCCCACCGGACAGGGGGATCTACAAGCAGTACTTC CASSPPDRGIYKQYF
TRBJ2-1 TRBV5-1 . TRBD2 TGCGCCAGCCGCTTGGTTGCCGTCCCCGGGACTAGCGGGGGCCTGGGATTCTTC CASRLVAVPGTSGGLGFF
TRBJ2-5 TRBV20-1 many TRBD2 TGCAGTGCTAGAGATCCCGGGATAGCGGGGCAAGAGACCCAGTACTTC CSARDPGIAGQETQYF
TRBJ2-3 TRBV19 . . TGTGCCAGTAGTATAGATCAGACAGGACGAGCAGATACGCAGTATTTT CASSIDQTGRADTQYF
TRBJ1-1 TRBV13 many . TGTGCCAGCAGTTTCGGGAAGGCTGAAGCTTTCTTT CASSFGKAEAFF
TRBJ2-1 TRBV12-3/TRBV12-4 many . TGTGCCAGCAGTATATCAGGGGCGAGCAATGAGCAGTTCTTC CASSISGASNEQFF
TRBJ2-1 TRBV20-1 many . TGCAGTGCTTGGGGCTCCTACAATGAGCAGTTCTTC CSAWGSYNEQFF
TRBJ2-1 TRBV25-1 . TRBD2 TGTGCCAGCACTAAGGGGCTAGCGGGGGGGAATGAGCAGTTCTTC CASTKGLAGGNEQFF
TRBJ1-5 TRBV7-8 . . TGTGCCAGCAGCTTAGACCGCGGACGGAGCAATCAGCCCCAGCATTTT CASSLDRGRSNQPQHF
TRBJ2-7 TRBV4-1 . TRBD1 TGCGCCAGCAGCCAAGAGGTAGGGACAGGGCTGTTCGAGCAGTACTTC CASSQEVGTGLFEQYF
TRBJ2-1 TRBV11-2 . . TGTGCCAGCAGCTTGGGGAGCAATGAGCAGCTCTTC CASSLGSNEQLF
TRBJ2-2 TRBV2 . TRBD1 TGTGCCAGCAAAGGGACAGCGAACACCGGGGAGCTGTTTTTT CASKGTANTGELFF
TRBJ1-5 TRBV20-1 . TRBD1 TGCAGTGCTAGTGCGGGACAGGGGAGTCAGCCCCAGCATTTT CSASAGQGSQPQHF
TRBJ1-5 TRBV10-3 . TRBD1 TGTGCCATCAGCTTGGACAGGGTGCAGCCCCAGCATTTT CAISLDRVQPQHF